This T cell receptor (beta chain) was documented in a study of blood T cells in healthy people across ages. The count of this clonotype is one. The length of the CDR3 is 16 residues. Trimming took off 6 bases at V and 1 base at J, with 16 bases between the two ends. The second PCR ran about 7 to 12 cycles with a sample-barcoded 5' primer and J-beta primers. TCRdb reanalysed the 5' RACE reads using MiXCR and keeps one entry per CDR3 protein. The data contain roughly 1,800,000 distinct CDR3 sequences, roughly 50% of them seen just once; the ten biggest clones take up roughly 2%. The TCR originated in a woman between 40 and 50 years old in good health. Material: blood. This rearrangement joins TRBV12-3 or TRBV12-4 to TRBJ2-1; TRBD2 is a possible D gene (6 bases). The DNA for the CDR3 is TGTGCCAGCAGAGGGCCAGCGGGTTTATCCTACAATGAGCAGTTCTTC. It codes for CASRGPAGLSYNEQFF.